The entry below describes one T cell receptor beta chain. The antigen remains undetermined. Clinical symptoms, serum thyroxine, TRAb, thyroid ultrasound and orbital computed tomography informed diagnoses. This sample holds PBMCs from roughly 10 ml fresh peripheral blood. The data derive from a study of T cells in Graves' hyperthyroidism and ophthalmopathy. Study-wide results and limits: Blood shared most expanded thyroid clonotypes above 0.001. It was a median around 6 months before onset that the model predicted ophthalmopathy.

Amplified TCR beta CDR3 regions derived from RNA transcripts. Initially, a first-round RT-PCR of the TCR CDR3 employed the HTBI primer set. TCRdb recomputed calls from the multiplex PCR reads with MiXCR, one row per CDR3 protein. The profile shows hundreds of thousands of distinct CDR3 sequences, 30% to 40% of them singletons. The ends were cut back, 6 bases at V and 8 bases at J, with 13 bases in the middle. The CDR3 is made up of 12 amino acids. Germline CDR1 and CDR2: MNHEY and SMNVEV (reference sequence). This receptor was obtained from a middle-aged woman with Graves' hyperthyroidism. The specimen sequenced was blood. This chain uses TRBV27 with TRBJ1-2, with D possibly TRBD1 on 6 matching bases. The CDR3 reads CASSGGGWGYTF. CDR3 nucleotide sequence: TGTGCCAGCAGCGGCGGGGGCTGGGGCTACACCTTC.